This is a list of T cell receptor beta chains from one sample in a study of regulatory T cells in long-lasting Graves disease. MiXCR, run by TCRdb on the multiplex PCR reads, gives a single entry per CDR3 protein. The table records approximately 540,000 distinct CDR3 sequences, around 11% of them present only once. This same sample was also part of a study on T cells in Graves' hyperthyroidism and ophthalmopathy.

The sequenced sample was peripheral blood mononuclear cells (PBMCs), obtained at new diagnosis, from a patient treated with antithyroid drugs. Receptor source: a woman aged 25 to 39 with Graves disease. Each CDR3 is given without its conserved first and last residue. Some rows have no size entry. The others give once, few or many, or a class for an expanded clone.

v_call: TRBV6-1
clone_size: many
j_call: TRBJ2-1
cdr3_aa: ASSPGRLDNNEQF

v_call: TRBV6-1
clone_size: many
j_call: TRBJ2-5
cdr3_aa: ASRRTAGGAEETQY

v_call: TRBV11-3
clone_size: many
j_call: TRBJ2-7
cdr3_aa: ASSPRTSGYYEQY

v_call: TRBV28
clone_size: many
j_call: TRBJ1-5
cdr3_aa: ASLGGWQGQPQH

v_call: TRBV6-1
clone_size: many
j_call: TRBJ2-2
cdr3_aa: ASSPRFRENTGELF

v_call: TRBV4-1
clone_size: NA
j_call: TRBJ2-3
cdr3_aa: ASSLGLAGYTDTQY

v_call: TRBV12-3/TRBV12-4
clone_size: many
j_call: TRBJ1-1
cdr3_aa: ASRSNRGPNTEAF

v_call: TRBV4-1
clone_size: few
j_call: TRBJ1-6
cdr3_aa: ASSQDFAGTGFAPNNSPLH

v_call: TRBV14
clone_size: many
j_call: TRBJ2-1
cdr3_aa: ASSQEQGNYNEQF

v_call: TRBV6-2/TRBV6-3
clone_size: few
j_call: TRBJ1-2
cdr3_aa: ASGALGQVYGYT

v_call: TRBV28
clone_size: many
j_call: TRBJ1-6
cdr3_aa: ASSSSGQPRRSPLH

v_call: TRBV29-1
clone_size: many
j_call: TRBJ2-7
cdr3_aa: SALTASYEQY

v_call: TRBV29-1
clone_size: few
j_call: TRBJ2-7
cdr3_aa: SVLDEPSYEQY

v_call: TRBV14
clone_size: few
j_call: TRBJ2-7
cdr3_aa: ASSQFTGTGRHEQY

v_call: TRBV15
clone_size: few
j_call: TRBJ1-5
cdr3_aa: ATSGSGAHNQPQH

v_call: TRBV30
clone_size: many
j_call: TRBJ1-4
cdr3_aa: AWSARGGFGEKLF

v_call: TRBV5-1
clone_size: many
j_call: TRBJ2-7
cdr3_aa: ASSLGLPRRREQY

v_call: TRBV11-2
clone_size: few
j_call: TRBJ2-1
cdr3_aa: ASSPIFAEGLAGPSSYNEQF

v_call: TRBV4-1
clone_size: NA
j_call: TRBJ1-3
cdr3_aa: ASTMTWSTGNTIY

v_call: TRBV6-5
clone_size: many
j_call: TRBJ2-1
cdr3_aa: ASSYSRVHEQF

v_call: TRBV28
clone_size: NA
j_call: TRBJ2-3
cdr3_aa: ASSLRGGRTDTQY

v_call: TRBV2
clone_size: many
j_call: TRBJ1-1
cdr3_aa: ATDSTGAGTEAF

v_call: TRBV6-1
clone_size: NA
j_call: TRBJ1-4
cdr3_aa: ASTADRGHTNEKLF

v_call: TRBV6-5
clone_size: many
j_call: TRBJ1-1
cdr3_aa: ASSYGGQNTEAF

v_call: TRBV27
clone_size: NA
j_call: TRBJ2-1
cdr3_aa: ASATTSDHYNEQF

v_call: TRBV30
clone_size: many
j_call: TRBJ1-5
cdr3_aa: AWSVMNSNQPQH

v_call: TRBV11-2
clone_size: many
j_call: TRBJ2-1
cdr3_aa: ASSLVMANEQF

v_call: TRBV4-1
clone_size: NA
j_call: TRBJ1-1
cdr3_aa: ASSQDSKARVNTEAF

v_call: TRBV5-5
clone_size: many
j_call: TRBJ2-1
cdr3_aa: ASSLEDRGLSEQF

v_call: TRBV27
clone_size: many
j_call: TRBJ2-2
cdr3_aa: ASSRQVGELF

v_call: TRBV11-2
clone_size: NA
j_call: TRBJ2-5
cdr3_aa: ASMVAGGLSHQETQY

v_call: TRBV11-2
clone_size: many
j_call: TRBJ1-1
cdr3_aa: ASRIGGNTEAF

v_call: TRBV4-1
clone_size: NA
j_call: TRBJ2-3
cdr3_aa: ASSQVGSWASPTDTQY

v_call: TRBV20-1
clone_size: NA
j_call: TRBJ2-7
cdr3_aa: SARPQGGHEQY

v_call: TRBV29-1
clone_size: few
j_call: TRBJ2-5
cdr3_aa: SVPRVGRPQGETQY

v_call: TRBV10-3
clone_size: many
j_call: TRBJ2-7
cdr3_aa: AISEVGTYEQY

v_call: TRBV6-2/TRBV6-3
clone_size: many
j_call: TRBJ2-5
cdr3_aa: ASSYLAVEFSQETQY

v_call: TRBV15
clone_size: few
j_call: TRBJ2-6
cdr3_aa: ATSSRGSGANVLT

v_call: TRBV14
clone_size: NA
j_call: TRBJ1-1
cdr3_aa: ASSQGGMAF

v_call: TRBV7-9
clone_size: few
j_call: TRBJ1-2
cdr3_aa: ASSDRDSPYGYT

v_call: TRBV12-3/TRBV12-4
clone_size: many
j_call: TRBJ1-2
cdr3_aa: ASSFPGVRGYT

v_call: TRBV2
clone_size: many
j_call: TRBJ1-2
cdr3_aa: ASREGQLPNYGYT

v_call: TRBV2
clone_size: many
j_call: TRBJ2-6
cdr3_aa: ATSPGRGYSGANVLT

v_call: TRBV5-1
clone_size: many
j_call: TRBJ1-1
cdr3_aa: ASKTSGGAFEAF

v_call: TRBV6-5
clone_size: NA
j_call: TRBJ2-1
cdr3_aa: ASSYSLGQGPNEQF

v_call: TRBV20-1
clone_size: few
j_call: TRBJ2-3
cdr3_aa: FGTSGTTDTQY

v_call: TRBV9
clone_size: many
j_call: TRBJ1-4
cdr3_aa: ASSVGTGVRTNEKLF

v_call: TRBV28
clone_size: many
j_call: TRBJ2-3
cdr3_aa: ASSLTPSEDTQY

v_call: TRBV30
clone_size: few
j_call: TRBJ1-5
cdr3_aa: AWSAGQGRSNQPQH

v_call: TRBV2
clone_size: many
j_call: TRBJ2-5
cdr3_aa: ASSGDRAETQY

v_call: TRBV20-1
clone_size: many
j_call: TRBJ2-7
cdr3_aa: SARDWGAGFYEQY

v_call: TRBV29-1
clone_size: few
j_call: TRBJ1-1
cdr3_aa: SVPTPADTEAF